These T cell receptor beta chains were read from a single sample in a study of blood T cell repertoires in COVID-19. Sequenced by immunoSEQ multiplex PCR; TCRdb stores in-frame clones only, minus some. The table records over 30,000 clones, around four fifths of them present only once. Material for sequencing was peripheral blood. The receptors come from an elderly man with active or convalescent COVID-19. The conserved cysteine and the conserved F or W are not part of the CDR3 here.

V gene,CDR3 protein
TRBV11-2,ASSLGDLIEQY
TRBV11-2,ASSLSGDGYT
TRBV9,ASTRGQGFAGELF
TRBV14,ASSQEAGFSTDTQY
TRBV25-1,ASSISGDNEQF
TRBV19,ASSITSGKATQY
TRBV27,ASSLQGVWEQY
TRBV13,ASSPSGTEVYNEQF
TRBV7-9,ASSLGRETQY
TRBV7-9,ASSSGGWTEAF
TRBV24-1,ATSRFRGEDTEAF
TRBV27,ASSFLGAASNQPQH
TRBV5-4,ASSLAGGQGRPEQY
TRBV9,ASSGGLAGFDTQY
TRBV28,ASSSWDRDYGYT
TRBV5-6,ASNFLRGPGEQY
TRBV6-2/TRBV6-3,ASSDREPYNEQF
TRBV28,ASSLRSLARYEQY
TRBV7-2,ASRGGPGGAGGELF
TRBV4-1,ASSQPGLAGGPGKNIQY
TRBV9,ASSVPREGRGELF
TRBV6-1,ASSVLGTGLNTEAF
TRBV6-5,ASSYSGQTLGGYT
TRBV19,ASHAPGTGIDQPQH
TRBV28,ASSPLMTGEGNTIY
TRBV5-1,ASFRRKGRYSNQPQH
TRBV2,ASRYRGLLYNSPLH
TRBV13,ATKRGQGGEQY
TRBV7-6,ASSRLAGGPSNTGELF
TRBV6-5,ASSYSRTNTGELF
TRBV5-5,ASSFGQGVYEQY
TRBV7-6,ASSLVPGGQGFNSPLH
TRBV30,AWQASYGYT
TRBV4-1,ASSPGLAEYNEQF
TRBV20-1,SASPILSGAKGELF
TRBV5-8,ASSLRQGPNSPLH
TRBV19,ASSLAGGAGAHNEQF
TRBV18,ASSPEPSWSNQPQH
TRBV3-1/TRBV3-2,ASSQELAGGLGGELF
TRBV5-1,ASSIATDTQY
TRBV10-1,ASSPPGFSSPLH
TRBV7-9,ASSLGFGQGAIEQY
TRBV7-3,ASSPRQSSYNEQF
TRBV21-1,ASSPPIDEQF
TRBV28,ASLDPGQGARLDQPQH
TRBV11-2,ASSPPRGGMNTEAF
TRBV28,ASTGSNQPQH
TRBV3-1/TRBV3-2,ASSQLASSYNEQF
TRBV9,ASSSQAGQETQY
TRBV11-2,ASSPGRDTEAF
TRBV6-6,ASSYRGLPNEKLF